These 9 T cell receptor beta chains came from one sample sequenced in a study of cytomegalovirus exposure and HLA in healthy donors. The PCR was carried out with 60 Vbeta primers and 13 Jbeta primers. The assay was immunoSEQ multiplex PCR, and TCRdb's table has in-frame clones only and misses some. Of 150,000 to 180,000 clones listed, 70% to 90% were seen once; the top ten hold around 5.2%. The sample taken for sequencing was PBMCs. The origin of the receptors is a woman aged 40 to 50 in good health and CMV-seropositive.

This clone appeared a few times. The genes are TRBV5-8 and TRBJ2-2, with a possible D match to TRBD1 (5 bases). This CDR3 is built from 15 residues. Germline V gene sequence: CDR1 SGHTS, CDR2 YDEGEE. The V gene lost 2 bases and the J gene lost 3 bases, with 11 bases spanning the gap. CDR3 DNA: TGTGCCAGCAGCTTCGGCAGGGTGCACACCGGGGAGCTGTTTTTT. Translation: CASSFGRVHTGELFF.

Written as DNA, the CDR3 is TGTGCCAGCAGCCGGGGGACCCCTAGCTCCTACAATGAGCAGTTCTTC. It is translated as CASSRGTPSSYNEQFF. The rearrangement links TRBV27 to TRBJ2-1; D is possibly TRBD2 (6 bases). V lost 6 bases and J lost 0, with 15 bases in between. The germline CDR1 and CDR2 sequences are MNHEY and SMNVEV (reference sequence). This CDR3 comprises 16 residues.

This chain joins TRBV10-1 and TRBJ2-7; TRBD2 is a possible D gene (5 bases). Trimming shortened V by 3 bases and J by 7 bases, and 19 bases separated the two germline ends. The CDR3 is 15 residues long. Germline CDR1 WNHNN, CDR2 SYGVQD (reference sequence). The CDR3 sequence is CASSESGAGPGEQYF. In nucleotides, the CDR3 is TGCGCCAGCAGTGAAAGCGGAGCCGGTCCTGGAGAGCAGTACTTC.

For the CDR3, the DNA is TGTGCCAGCAGCCCGGCGGCCGGGGAGCTGTTTTTT. Translated, it gives CASSPAAGELFF. This chain connects TRBV7-9 to TRBJ2-2; D is unresolved. Trimming took off 5 bases at V and 6 bases at J, with 7 bases between the two ends. This CDR3 spans 12 amino acids. Germline CDR1 reads SEHNR; CDR2 reads FQNEAQ (reference sequence). Looking up the rest from reference TRBV7-9 and TRBJ2-2 gives the full variable domain: DTGVSQNPRHKITKRGQNVTFRCDPISEHNRLYWYRQTLGQGPEFLTYFQNEAQLEKSRLLSDRFSAERPKGSFSTLEIQRTEQGDSAMYLCASSPAAGELFFGEGSRLTVL.

V gene TRBV11-2 combines with J gene TRBJ2-2; D gene unclear. From germline, CDR1 is SGHAT and CDR2 FQNNGV. Trimming shortened V by 4 bases and J by 5 bases, and 8 bases separated the two germline ends. The length of the CDR3 is 13 residues. CDR3 nucleotides: TGTGCCAGCAGCTCATCCCATACCGGGGAGCTGTTTTTT. Amino acid sequence: CASSSSHTGELFF.

The V call is TRBV28, the J call TRBJ1-2; perhaps TRBD1 as D (5 bases). In germline, CDR1 is MDHEN, CDR2 SYDVKM. The CDR3 has 13 residues. V gave up 10 bases and J gave up 6 bases, with 18 bases separating them. CDR3 amino acids: CATTAGRENGYTF. Here the CDR3 DNA reads TGTGCCACTACGGCAGGGCGAGAAAATGGCTACACCTTC.

This clone was counted a few times. Here the CDR3 reads CASSWSGMDNEQFF. The CDR3 coding sequence is TGCGCCAGCAGCTGGAGCGGGATGGACAATGAGCAGTTCTTC. The chain has TRBV5-1 and TRBJ2-1; 7 nucleotides match TRBD2. V trimming: 3 bases; J trimming: 5 bases; junction bases outside the gene matches: 5. The CDR3 runs 14 residues. The germline CDR1 and CDR2 sequences are SGHRS and YFSETQ.

V usage is TRBV7-3 and J usage is TRBJ1-1; D is unclear. The germline V and J ends were trimmed by 2 bases and 8 bases, with 12 bases remaining between them. CDR1 is SGHTA and CDR2 is FQGTGA in the germline V gene. This CDR3 has 13 residues. CDR3 in amino acids: CASSLGPHVEAFF. CDR3 in DNA: TGTGCCAGCAGCTTAGGCCCCCACGTAGAAGCTTTCTTT.

The chain employs TRBV27 and TRBJ2-3; TRBD2 matches at 11 bases. The V gene's germline CDR1 is MNHEY and CDR2 SMNVEV (reference sequence). CDR3 size: 17 residues. With 4 bases clipped from V and 4 bases from J, the junction kept 10 bases outside the gene matches. CDR3 coding DNA: TGTGCCAGCAGTTCCCTCCCCCCTAGCGGGAGGTCAGATACGCAGTATTTT. Protein sequence: CASSSLPPSGRSDTQYF.